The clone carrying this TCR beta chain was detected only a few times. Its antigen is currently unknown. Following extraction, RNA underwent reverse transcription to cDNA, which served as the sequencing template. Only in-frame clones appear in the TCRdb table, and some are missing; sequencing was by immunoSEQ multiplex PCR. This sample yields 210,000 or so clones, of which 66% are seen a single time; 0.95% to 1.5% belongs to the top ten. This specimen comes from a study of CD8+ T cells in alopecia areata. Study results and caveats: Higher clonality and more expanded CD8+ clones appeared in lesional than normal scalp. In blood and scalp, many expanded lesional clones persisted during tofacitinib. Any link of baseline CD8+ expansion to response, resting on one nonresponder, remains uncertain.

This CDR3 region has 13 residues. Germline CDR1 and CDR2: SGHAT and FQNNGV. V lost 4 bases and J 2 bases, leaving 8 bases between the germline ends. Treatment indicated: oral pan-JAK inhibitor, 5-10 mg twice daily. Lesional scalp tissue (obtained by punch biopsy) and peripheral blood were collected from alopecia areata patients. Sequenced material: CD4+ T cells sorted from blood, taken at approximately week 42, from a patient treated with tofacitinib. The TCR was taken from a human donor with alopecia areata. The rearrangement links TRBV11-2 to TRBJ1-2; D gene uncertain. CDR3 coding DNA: TGTGCCAGCAGCTGGACCGAGAACTATGGCTACACCTTC. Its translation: CASSWTENYGYTF.